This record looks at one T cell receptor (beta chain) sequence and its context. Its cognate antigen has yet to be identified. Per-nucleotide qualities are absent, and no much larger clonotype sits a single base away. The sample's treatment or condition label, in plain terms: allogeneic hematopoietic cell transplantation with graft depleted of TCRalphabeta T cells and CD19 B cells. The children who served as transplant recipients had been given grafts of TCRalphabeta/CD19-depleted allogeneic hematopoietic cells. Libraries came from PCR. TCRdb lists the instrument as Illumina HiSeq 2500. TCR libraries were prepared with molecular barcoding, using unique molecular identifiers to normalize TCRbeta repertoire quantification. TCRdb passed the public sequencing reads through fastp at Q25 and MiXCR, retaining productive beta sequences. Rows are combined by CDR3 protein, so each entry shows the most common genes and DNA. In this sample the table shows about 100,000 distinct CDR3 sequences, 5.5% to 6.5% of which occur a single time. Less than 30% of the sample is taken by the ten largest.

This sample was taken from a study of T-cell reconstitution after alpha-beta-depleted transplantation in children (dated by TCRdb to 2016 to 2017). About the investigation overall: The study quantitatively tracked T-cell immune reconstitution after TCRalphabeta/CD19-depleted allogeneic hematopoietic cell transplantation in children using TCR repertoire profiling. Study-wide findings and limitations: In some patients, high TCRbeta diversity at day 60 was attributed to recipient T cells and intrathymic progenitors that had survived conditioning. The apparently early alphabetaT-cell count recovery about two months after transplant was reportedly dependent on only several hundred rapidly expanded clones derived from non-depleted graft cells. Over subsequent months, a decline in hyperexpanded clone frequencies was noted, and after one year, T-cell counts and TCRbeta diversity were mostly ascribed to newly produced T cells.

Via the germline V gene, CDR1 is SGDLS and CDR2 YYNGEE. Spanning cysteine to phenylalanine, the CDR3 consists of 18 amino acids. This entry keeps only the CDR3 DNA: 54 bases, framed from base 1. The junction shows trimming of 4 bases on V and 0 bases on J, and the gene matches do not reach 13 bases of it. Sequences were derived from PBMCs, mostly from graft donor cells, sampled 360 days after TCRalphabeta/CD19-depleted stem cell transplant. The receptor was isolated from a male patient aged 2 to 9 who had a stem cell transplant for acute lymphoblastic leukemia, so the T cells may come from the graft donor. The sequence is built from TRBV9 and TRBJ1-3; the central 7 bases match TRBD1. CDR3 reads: CASSSRTRQGHSGNTIYF. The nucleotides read TGTGCCAGCAGCTCACGGACTCGACAGGGCCACTCTGGAAACACCATATATTTT.